This is a list of T cell receptor beta chains from one sample in a study of CXCR3-negative and CXCR3-positive naive CD8 T cells. TCRdb re-called the 5' RACE reads and shows each CDR3 protein once, DNA omitted. The table gives under 110,000 distinct CDR3 sequences; the top ten clones make up roughly 0.4% of it. Sequenced sample: naive CXCR3+ CD8+ T cells from blood. The receptors derive from a human donor in good health. Some clones in this sample may be carry-over from other donors' samples. The CDR3 runs from the conserved cysteine through the conserved F or W.

j_call v_call cdr3_aa
TRBJ2-1 TRBV24-1 CATSEGLYNEQFF
TRBJ2-5 TRBV12-3/TRBV12-4 CASSEGLAGKQETQYF
TRBJ2-3 TRBV15 CATSRSPGGGARNTDTQYF
TRBJ2-7 TRBV28 CASSTPSYEQYF
TRBJ2-2 TRBV12-3/TRBV12-4 CASSVGRGYTGELFF
TRBJ2-1 TRBV9 CASSAGGGSSYNEQFF
TRBJ2-5 TRBV29-1 CSAVTDYQETQYF
TRBJ2-7 TRBV4-1 CASSQDRASHEQYF
TRBJ2-1 TRBV7-9 CASSLAGLAGDGEQFF
TRBJ1-2 TRBV7-2 CASSLGWGQENYGYTF
TRBJ1-1 TRBV2 CATVTGPNTEAFF
TRBJ2-2 TRBV7-6 CASSSGLAGVLGYTGELFF
TRBJ2-7 TRBV6-5 CASRLRLAQEQYF
TRBJ2-7 TRBV29-1 CSALTPGGFYEQYF
TRBJ2-7 TRBV7-9 CASAPRTSLVYEQYF
TRBJ1-5 TRBV13 CASSLAGTPAGDSNQPQHF
TRBJ2-7 TRBV13 CASSPAEDGQGSDEQYF
TRBJ2-3 TRBV3-1 CASSHQGDTQYF
TRBJ2-1 TRBV12-3/TRBV12-4 CASSLLTGYNEQFF
TRBJ2-1 TRBV9 CASSVDSFSSYNEQFF
TRBJ1-2 TRBV11-3 CASSPGGIYYYGYTF
TRBJ2-2 TRBV28 CASSWAPPGTGELFF
TRBJ2-1 TRBV7-6 CASSLEGLAGVNEQFF
TRBJ2-7 TRBV6-5 CASSYSGTSTYEQYF
TRBJ1-6 TRBV7-9 CASSSAGQGDAPLHF
TRBJ2-1 TRBV6-5 CAAARDDNEQFF